The clone carrying this T cell receptor (beta chain) has a count of ten or more. The antigen is not known. This sample's time point: newly diagnosed GD, antithyroid drugs for less than 3 months. Extracted RNA from PBMCs served as the source of the TCR library. Germline-derived CDR1 and CDR2 are SGHDT and YYEEEE. This CDR3 region has 12 residues. Trimming shortened V by 5 bases and J by 6 bases, and 11 bases separated the two germline ends. The data were taken from a study of regulatory T cells in long-lasting Graves disease. The study, taken as a whole, reports: Tissue studied was limited to peripheral blood, excluding thyroid tissue. Patients with persistent disease shared roughly 3,000 public clonotypes, outpacing the 966 shared by new patients.

Construction of TCR beta libraries relied on iRepertoire HTBI primers and on Arm-PCR targeting CDR3 regions. In the original processing: Overall, samples carried around 68 TRBV and approximately 14 TRBJ segments. TCRdb processed the multiplex PCR reads anew with MiXCR; each CDR3 protein has one entry. The V and J calls and clone size are TCRdb's, not the authors'. The sample has 250,000 or so distinct CDR3 sequences; around 20% are singletons. The TCR comes from a female donor with Graves disease. The specimen was peripheral blood mononuclear cells (PBMCs), collected at new diagnosis, from a patient treated with antithyroid drugs. The chain links TRBV5-6 to TRBJ2-5; perhaps TRBD2 as D (5 bases). This CDR3 reads CASSLSGKTQYF. In nucleotides, the CDR3 is TGTGCCAGCAGTTTATCCGGGAAGACCCAGTACTTC.